A selection of T cell receptor beta chains follows, all from one sample in a study of cytomegalovirus exposure and HLA in healthy donors. The repertoire was sequenced with immunoSEQ multiplex PCR; TCRdb's copy has only in-frame clones and lacks some. The sample has roughly 200,000 clones; more than 65% are singletons. Material: PBMCs. The source of these receptors is a woman between 50 and 59 years old in good health and CMV-seronegative. Each CDR3 is given with its conserved first and last residue. D genes are given only for firm matches. Not all rows give a size; the values are once, few, many and, for expanded clones, a class.

V: TRBV6-1
J: TRBJ1-1
D: -
size: -
length: 14
CDR3: CASSPLWAETEAFF
DNA: TGTGCCAGCAGTCCCTTATGGGCAGAGACTGAAGCTTTCTTT

V: TRBV30
J: TRBJ2-1
D: -
size: -
length: 12
CDR3: CAWSSRPRASFF
DNA: TGTGCCTGGAGTAGCCGTCCGCGGGCTTCATTCTTC

V: TRBV29-1
J: TRBJ2-2
D: TRBD1
size: -
length: 14
CDR3: CSGGRDRATGELFF
DNA: TGCAGCGGAGGTCGCGACAGGGCCACCGGGGAGCTGTTTTTT

V: TRBV28
J: TRBJ1-2
D: TRBD1
size: -
length: 13
CDR3: CVTGTGGWYGYTF
DNA: TGTGTGACGGGGACAGGGGGCTGGTATGGCTACACCTTC

V: TRBV30
J: TRBJ2-7
D: -
size: -
length: 11
CDR3: CAWSRQGGQYF
DNA: TGTGCCTGGAGCCGCCAGGGTGGGCAGTACTTC

V: TRBV29-1
J: TRBJ2-3
D: -
size: -
length: 14
CDR3: CSVEDRGLADTQYF
DNA: TGCAGCGTTGAAGACCGCGGGTTAGCGGATACGCAGTATTTT

V: TRBV7-8
J: TRBJ2-7
D: TRBD1
size: -
length: 18
CDR3: CASSLARRRTGTSYEQYF
DNA: TGTGCCAGCAGCTTAGCCCGACGACGGACAGGGACTTCCTACGAGCAGTACTTC

V: TRBV7-2
J: TRBJ2-5
D: -
size: -
length: 14
CDR3: CASSLGGVKETQYF
DNA: TGTGCCAGCAGCTTAGGCGGGGTTAAAGAGACCCAGTACTTC

V: TRBV6-1
J: TRBJ2-1
D: TRBD2
size: -
length: 15
CDR3: CASRKSGRARNEQFF
DNA: TGTGCCAGCCGCAAAAGCGGGAGGGCCCGCAATGAGCAGTTCTTC

V: TRBV6-5
J: TRBJ1-5
D: -
size: -
length: 15
CDR3: CASSYGIEGNQPQHF
DNA: TGTGCCAGCAGTTACGGCATCGAGGGTAATCAGCCCCAGCATTTT

V: TRBV10-3
J: TRBJ2-2
D: -
size: -
length: 15
CDR3: CAISKIGQYTGELFF
DNA: TGTGCCATCAGTAAAATTGGACAGTACACCGGGGAGCTGTTTTTT

V: TRBV4-1
J: TRBJ2-5
D: -
size: -
length: 15
CDR3: CASSQELFRQETQYF
DNA: TGCGCCAGCAGCCAAGAGCTGTTCAGACAAGAGACCCAGTACTTC

V: TRBV30
J: TRBJ2-1
D: -
size: -
length: 16
CDR3: CAWSGLSGLSYNEQFF
DNA: TGTGCCTGGAGCGGACTCTCAGGTTTGTCCTACAATGAGCAGTTCTTC

V: TRBV9
J: TRBJ2-5
D: -
size: -
length: 14
CDR3: CASSVASGGETQYF
DNA: TGTGCCAGCAGCGTAGCTTCCGGCGGAGAGACCCAGTACTTC

V: TRBV19
J: TRBJ2-7
D: -
size: -
length: 13
CDR3: CASRAGQTYEQYF
DNA: TGTGCCAGTAGGGCTGGACAAACCTACGAGCAGTACTTC

V: TRBV7-9
J: TRBJ2-1
D: TRBD1
size: -
length: 12
CDR3: CAIGQEYNEQFF
DNA: TGTGCCATCGGACAGGAATACAATGAGCAGTTCTTC

V: TRBV5-6
J: TRBJ1-2
D: TRBD1
size: -
length: 13
CDR3: CASSFQGDYGYTF
DNA: TGTGCCAGCAGCTTTCAGGGGGACTATGGCTACACCTTC

V: TRBV7-2
J: TRBJ1-2
D: -
size: -
length: 13
CDR3: CASRAGGNYGYTF
DNA: TGTGCCAGCAGGGCCGGAGGGAACTATGGCTACACCTTC

V: TRBV11-2
J: TRBJ2-5
D: -
size: once
length: 13
CDR3: CASSPAGIETQYF
DNA: TGTGCCAGCAGCCCCGCCGGGATAGAGACCCAGTACTTC

V: TRBV18
J: TRBJ1-4
D: -
size: -
length: 15
CDR3: CASSPPAEAGEKLFF
DNA: TGTGCCAGCTCACCCCCCGCGGAGGCGGGTGAAAAACTGTTTTTT

V: TRBV28
J: TRBJ2-1
D: TRBD2
size: -
length: 15
CDR3: CASSLAGGPLNEQFF
DNA: TGTGCCAGCAGCCTAGCGGGAGGGCCGTTGAATGAGCAGTTCTTC

V: TRBV9
J: TRBJ2-3
D: TRBD1
size: -
length: 17
CDR3: CASSAPRGDRVTDTQYF
DNA: TGTGCCAGCAGCGCCCCCAGAGGGGACAGGGTAACAGATACGCAGTATTTT

V: TRBV4-1
J: TRBJ1-2
D: TRBD1
size: -
length: 15
CDR3: CASSQGDRPSSGYTF
DNA: TGCGCCAGCAGCCAGGGGGACAGGCCTTCGAGTGGCTACACCTTC

V: TRBV27
J: TRBJ2-1
D: -
size: -
length: 15
CDR3: CASRRRPDSYNEQFF
DNA: TGTGCCTCCCGGAGACGACCGGACTCCTACAATGAGCAGTTCTTC

V: TRBV29-1
J: TRBJ2-1
D: -
size: -
length: 11
CDR3: CSVTTSYEQFF
DNA: TGCAGCGTCACGACTAGTTATGAGCAGTTCTTC

V: TRBV7-2
J: TRBJ1-2
D: TRBD1
size: -
length: 14
CDR3: CASSNRDRGKGYTF
DNA: TGTGCCAGCAGCAACCGGGACAGGGGGAAAGGCTACACCTTC

V: TRBV6-6
J: TRBJ2-5
D: TRBD2
size: -
length: 16
CDR3: CASSLPTGTTPETQYF
DNA: TGTGCCAGCAGTCTACCCACCGGGACTACCCCAGAGACCCAGTACTTC

V: TRBV30
J: TRBJ2-7
D: -
size: once
length: 13
CDR3: CAWSHGHTYEQYF
DNA: TGTGCCTGGAGTCACGGACACACCTACGAGCAGTACTTC

V: TRBV6-1
J: TRBJ2-3
D: -
size: -
length: 12
CDR3: CASSPLEDTQYF
DNA: TGTGCCAGCAGCCCCCTGGAGGATACGCAGTATTTT

V: TRBV7-8
J: TRBJ2-7
D: -
size: once
length: 15
CDR3: CASSLSRSLSYEQYF
DNA: TGTGCCAGCAGCTTGTCCAGGTCCCTCTCCTACGAGCAGTACTTC

V: TRBV28
J: TRBJ2-7
D: -
size: -
length: 16
CDR3: CASSPGDYRAAYEQYF
DNA: TGTGCCAGCAGCCCAGGGGACTACCGGGCGGCCTACGAGCAGTACTTC

V: TRBV4-3
J: TRBJ2-3
D: -
size: -
length: 13
CDR3: CASSRARVDTQYF
DNA: TGCGCCAGCAGCCGAGCCCGCGTAGATACGCAGTATTTT

V: TRBV2
J: TRBJ2-7
D: -
size: -
length: 16
CDR3: CASRWAGAILSYEQYF
DNA: TGTGCCAGCAGGTGGGCAGGGGCAATCCTCTCCTACGAGCAGTACTTC

V: TRBV11-2
J: TRBJ2-7
D: -
size: -
length: 15
CDR3: CASSLVRQAIYEQYF
DNA: TGTGCCAGCAGCTTAGTCAGACAGGCGATCTACGAGCAGTACTTC

V: TRBV18
J: TRBJ1-1
D: TRBD1
size: -
length: 14
CDR3: CASSPDREVVEAFF
DNA: TGTGCCAGCTCCCCGGACAGGGAGGTGGTTGAAGCTTTCTTT

V: TRBV27
J: TRBJ2-7
D: TRBD1
size: -
length: 16
CDR3: CASTPTRTGAVYEQYF
DNA: TGTGCCAGCACCCCCACGAGGACAGGGGCAGTCTACGAGCAGTACTTC

V: TRBV7-9
J: TRBJ1-1
D: -
size: -
length: 14
CDR3: CASSRAGLNTEAFF
DNA: TGTGCCAGCAGCCGTGCGGGGCTGAACACTGAAGCTTTCTTT

V: TRBV5-1
J: TRBJ2-5
D: -
size: few
length: 11
CDR3: CASRIQETQYF
DNA: TGCGCCAGCAGAATACAAGAGACCCAGTACTTC

V: TRBV19
J: TRBJ2-7
D: -
size: -
length: 13
CDR3: CASSIGWSYEQYF
DNA: TGTGCCAGTAGTATCGGGTGGTCCTACGAGCAGTACTTC

V: TRBV27
J: TRBJ2-7
D: TRBD2
size: -
length: 16
CDR3: CASSLFRTSDSYEQYF
DNA: TGTGCCAGCAGTTTATTCCGGACTAGCGACTCCTACGAGCAGTACTTC

V: TRBV4-3
J: TRBJ1-5
D: -
size: -
length: 14
CDR3: CASSQELSNQPQHF
DNA: TGCGCCAGCAGCCAAGAGTTAAGCAATCAGCCCCAGCATTTT

V: TRBV5-6
J: TRBJ1-5
D: -
size: -
length: 15
CDR3: CASSLGRTSNQPQHF
DNA: TGTGCCAGCAGCTTGGGGCGGACAAGCAATCAGCCCCAGCATTTT

V: TRBV11-2
J: TRBJ2-1
D: TRBD2
size: -
length: 15
CDR3: CASRLSGGIGNEQFF
DNA: TGTGCCAGCAGACTTAGCGGGGGGATTGGGAATGAGCAGTTCTTC